This TCR beta chain derives from a study of cytomegalovirus exposure and HLA in healthy donors. Findings and limits, study-wide: TCR beta chains numbering some 150 were designated cytomegalovirus-associated. The only immune exposure information that was available was CMV serostatus.

J lost 8 bases, V lost 0 bases, and 12 bases had no gene match. Germline V gives CDR1 GTSNPN, CDR2 SVGIG (reference sequence). The CDR3 loop spans 16 amino acids. Turning to this clone: The antigen remains unidentified.

PCR amplification relied on 60 Vbeta primers (plus 13 Jbeta primers). Produced via immunoSEQ multiplex PCR; TCRdb's table is partial and in-frame only. The sample has over 110,000 clones; approximately 80% are singletons. The source is a male donor in good health and CMV-seronegative. Sequenced material: PBMCs. The chain carries TRBV30 and TRBJ2-7, with 11 bases identical to TRBD2. The DNA for the CDR3 is TGTGCCTGGAGTGTACGGACTAGCGGGCTAGCCAGGCAGCAGTACTTC. Its translation is CAWSVRTSGLARQQYF.